This T cell receptor (beta chain) was observed in a study of T cells in Graves' hyperthyroidism and ophthalmopathy. Notes on the study in general: The model foresaw ophthalmopathy a median roughly 6.6 months prior to onset.

The CDR3 is 18 amino acids. Germline V gene sequence: CDR1 SGHNT, CDR2 YENEEA. V lost 3 bases, J lost 4 bases, and 10 bases stayed unmatched. In regard to this clonotype: Its antigen is not known.

Amplification of TCR beta CDR3 regions was performed using RNA transcripts as template. Researchers ran a first-round RT-PCR on the TCR CDR3 using the HTBI primer set. TCRdb fed the multiplex PCR reads into MiXCR, producing one record per CDR3 protein. The sample consists of approximately 700,000 distinct CDR3 sequences, about 17% of them appearing once. The receptor was derived from a man younger than 30 with Graves' hyperthyroidism. Sequencing used blood. This sequence joins TRBV11-3 and TRBJ2-1; 12 positions match TRBD2. CDR3 in amino acids: CASSFISTSGSWYNEQFF. The CDR3 DNA reads TGTGCCAGCAGCTTCATCTCGACTAGCGGGAGCTGGTACAATGAGCAGTTCTTC.